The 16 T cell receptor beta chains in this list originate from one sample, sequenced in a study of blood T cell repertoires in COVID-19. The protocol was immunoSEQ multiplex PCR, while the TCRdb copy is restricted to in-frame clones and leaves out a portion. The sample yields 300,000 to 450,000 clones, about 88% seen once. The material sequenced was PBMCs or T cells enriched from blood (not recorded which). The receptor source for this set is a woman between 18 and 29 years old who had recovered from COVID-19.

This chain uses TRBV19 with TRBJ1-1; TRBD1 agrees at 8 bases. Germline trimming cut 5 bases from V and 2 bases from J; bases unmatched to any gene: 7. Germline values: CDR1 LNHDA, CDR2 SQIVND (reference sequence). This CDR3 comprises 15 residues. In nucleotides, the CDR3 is TGTGCCAGTAGTTTTCCAGGGGGCGCAAACACTGAAGCTTTCTTT. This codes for CASSFPGGANTEAFF.

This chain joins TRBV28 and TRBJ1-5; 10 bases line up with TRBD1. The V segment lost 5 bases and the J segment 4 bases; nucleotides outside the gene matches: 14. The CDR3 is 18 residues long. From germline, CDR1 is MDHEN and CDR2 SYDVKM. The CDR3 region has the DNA TGTGCCAGCAGTCGGAATCGGGCGGGACAGGGGTTAAATCAGCCCCAGCATTTT. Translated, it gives CASSRNRAGQGLNQPQHF.

CDR3 region: CASSLAGTGSAEQYF. CDR3 bases: TGTGCCAGCAGTTTAGCCGGGACAGGATCCGCTGAGCAGTACTTC. The rearrangement uses TRBV6-5 and TRBJ2-7; 8 nucleotides match TRBD1. The CDR3 covers 15 residues. Germline-derived CDR1 and CDR2 are MNHEY and SVGAGI. The trim removed 4 bases at V and 7 bases at J, leaving 12 bases unmatched.

Here the CDR3 DNA reads TGCGCCAGCAGCTTGCCCAACGGGGGGGCCGAAGAGCAGTTCTTC. Translating it yields CASSLPNGGAEEQFF. The chain joins TRBV5-1 to TRBJ2-1; the match to TRBD2 covers 8 bases. This CDR3 region has 15 residues. V gave up 1 base and J gave up 10 bases; unmatched junction bases: 10. Germline CDR1 SGHRS, CDR2 YFSETQ. Supplemented by reference TRBV5-1 and TRBJ2-1, the full variable domain reads KAGVTQTPRYLIKTRGQQVTLSCSPISGHRSVSWYQQTPGQGLQFLFEYFSETQRNKGNFPGRFSGRQFSNSRSEMNVSTLELGDSALYLCASSLPNGGAEEQFFGPGTRLTVL.

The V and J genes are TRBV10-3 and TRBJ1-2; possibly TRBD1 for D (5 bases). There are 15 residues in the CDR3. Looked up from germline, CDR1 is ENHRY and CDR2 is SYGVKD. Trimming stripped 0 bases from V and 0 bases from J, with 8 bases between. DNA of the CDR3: TGTGCCATCAGTGAGTCACAGGACGCTAACTATGGCTACACCTTC. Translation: CAISESQDANYGYTF.

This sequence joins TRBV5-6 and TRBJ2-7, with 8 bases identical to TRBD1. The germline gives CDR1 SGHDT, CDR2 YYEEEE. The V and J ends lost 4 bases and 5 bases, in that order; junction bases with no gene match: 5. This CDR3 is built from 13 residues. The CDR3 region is CASSRTGHNEQYF. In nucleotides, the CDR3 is TGTGCCAGCAGCAGGACAGGGCACAACGAGCAGTACTTC.

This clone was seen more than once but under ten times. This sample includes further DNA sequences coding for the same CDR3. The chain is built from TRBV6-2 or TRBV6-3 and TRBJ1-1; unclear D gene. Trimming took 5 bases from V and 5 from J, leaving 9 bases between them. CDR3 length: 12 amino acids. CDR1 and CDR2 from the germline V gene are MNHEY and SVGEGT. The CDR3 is CASSPPGTEAFF. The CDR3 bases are TGTGCCAGCAGTCCCCCAGGAACTGAAGCTTTCTTT.

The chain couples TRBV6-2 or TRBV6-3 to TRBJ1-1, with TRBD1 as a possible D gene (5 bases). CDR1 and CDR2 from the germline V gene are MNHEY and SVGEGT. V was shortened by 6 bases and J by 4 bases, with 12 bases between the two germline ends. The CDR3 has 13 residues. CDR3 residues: CASSQGVGTEAFF. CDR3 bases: TGTGCCAGCAGCCAAGGGGTTGGCACTGAAGCTTTCTTT.

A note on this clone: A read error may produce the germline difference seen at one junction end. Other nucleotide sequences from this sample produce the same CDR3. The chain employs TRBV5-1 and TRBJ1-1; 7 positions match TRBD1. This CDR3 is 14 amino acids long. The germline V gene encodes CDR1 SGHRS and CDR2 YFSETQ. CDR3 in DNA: TGCGCTAGCAGCTTGAGCAGGGGGATGACTGAAGCTTTCTTT. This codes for CASSLSRGMTEAFF.

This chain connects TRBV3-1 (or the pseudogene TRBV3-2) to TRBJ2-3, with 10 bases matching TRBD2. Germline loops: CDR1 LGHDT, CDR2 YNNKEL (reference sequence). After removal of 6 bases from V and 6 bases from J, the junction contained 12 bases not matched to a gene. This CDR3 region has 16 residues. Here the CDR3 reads CASRLTSGALGDTQYF. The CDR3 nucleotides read TGTGCCAGCAGACTTACTAGCGGGGCTTTGGGTGATACGCAGTATTTT.

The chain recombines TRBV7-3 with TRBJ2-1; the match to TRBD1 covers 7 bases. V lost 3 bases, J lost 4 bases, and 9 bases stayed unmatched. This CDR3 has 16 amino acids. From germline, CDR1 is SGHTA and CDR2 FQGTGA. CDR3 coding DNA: TGTGCCAGCAGCTTCACCGGGACAGCTCGTTACAATGAGCAGTTCTTC. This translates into CASSFTGTARYNEQFF.

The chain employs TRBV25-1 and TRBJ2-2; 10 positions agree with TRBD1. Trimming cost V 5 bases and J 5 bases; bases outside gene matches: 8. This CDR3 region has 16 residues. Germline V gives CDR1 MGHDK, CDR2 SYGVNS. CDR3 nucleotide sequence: TGTGCCAGCAGTCACCGGGACAGGGGATATACCGGGGAGCTGTTTTTT. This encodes CASSHRDRGYTGELFF.

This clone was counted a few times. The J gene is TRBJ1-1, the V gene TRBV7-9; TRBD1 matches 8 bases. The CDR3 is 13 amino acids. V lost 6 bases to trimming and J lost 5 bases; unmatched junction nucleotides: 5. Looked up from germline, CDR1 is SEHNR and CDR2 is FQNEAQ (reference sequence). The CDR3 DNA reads TGTGCCAGCAGGCACCAGGGGGCGACTGAAGCTTTCTTT. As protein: CASRHQGATEAFF. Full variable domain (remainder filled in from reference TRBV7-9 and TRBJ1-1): DTGVSQNPRHKITKRGQNVTFRCDPISEHNRLYWYRQTLGQGPEFLTYFQNEAQLEKSRLLSDRFSAERPKGSFSTLEIQRTEQGDSAMYLCASRHQGATEAFFGQGTRLTVV.

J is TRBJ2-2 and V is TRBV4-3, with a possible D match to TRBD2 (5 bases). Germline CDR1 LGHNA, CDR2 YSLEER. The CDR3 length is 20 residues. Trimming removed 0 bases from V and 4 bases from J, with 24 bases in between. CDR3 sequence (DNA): TGCGCCAGCAGCCAAGACTCTACCGCGTTAGAACGACTACCCACCGGGGAGCTGTTTTTT. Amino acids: CASSQDSTALERLPTGELFF.

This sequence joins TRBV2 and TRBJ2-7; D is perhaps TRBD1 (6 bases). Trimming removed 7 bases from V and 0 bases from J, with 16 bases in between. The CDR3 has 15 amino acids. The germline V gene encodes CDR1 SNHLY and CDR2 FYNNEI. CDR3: CASNTFQGSSYEQYF. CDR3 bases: TGTGCCAGCAACACCTTCCAGGGGAGCTCCTACGAGCAGTACTTC.

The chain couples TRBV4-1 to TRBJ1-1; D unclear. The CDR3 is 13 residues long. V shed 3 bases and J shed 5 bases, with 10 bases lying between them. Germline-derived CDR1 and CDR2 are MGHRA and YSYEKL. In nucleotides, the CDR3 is TGCGCCAGCAGCCAGAGTATAGAGACTGAAGCTTTCTTT. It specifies CASSQSIETEAFF.